This T cell receptor beta chain derives from a study of blood T cell repertoires in COVID-19. Study at large: Whether acute or convalescent, the COVID-19 samples came from the United States, Italy and Spain. PBMCs, B-cell-depleted T cells, or T cells provided the cDNA or gDNA that made up the material.

This CDR3 spans 14 amino acids. The V end was cut by 4 bases, the J end by 0 bases, with 10 bases between. Germline V lookup: CDR1 SGHRS, CDR2 YFSETQ. Authors' data handling: How many nucleated cells were present was estimated from reference gene primer amplification. Produced via immunoSEQ multiplex PCR; TCRdb's table is partial and in-frame only. The V and J calls and clone size come from that table; D and trimming were worked out from the DNA. The sample holds under 300,000 clones; roughly 82% are singletons and the top ten take nearly 5%. The V call is TRBV5-1, the J call TRBJ1-1, with D maybe TRBD1 (6 bases). The sequence was obtained from an elderly woman with active or convalescent COVID-19. Sequencing was performed on peripheral blood. CDR3 coding DNA: TGCGCCAGCAGCATAGGACAGATGAACACTGAAGCTTTCTTT. Residues: CASSIGQMNTEAFF.